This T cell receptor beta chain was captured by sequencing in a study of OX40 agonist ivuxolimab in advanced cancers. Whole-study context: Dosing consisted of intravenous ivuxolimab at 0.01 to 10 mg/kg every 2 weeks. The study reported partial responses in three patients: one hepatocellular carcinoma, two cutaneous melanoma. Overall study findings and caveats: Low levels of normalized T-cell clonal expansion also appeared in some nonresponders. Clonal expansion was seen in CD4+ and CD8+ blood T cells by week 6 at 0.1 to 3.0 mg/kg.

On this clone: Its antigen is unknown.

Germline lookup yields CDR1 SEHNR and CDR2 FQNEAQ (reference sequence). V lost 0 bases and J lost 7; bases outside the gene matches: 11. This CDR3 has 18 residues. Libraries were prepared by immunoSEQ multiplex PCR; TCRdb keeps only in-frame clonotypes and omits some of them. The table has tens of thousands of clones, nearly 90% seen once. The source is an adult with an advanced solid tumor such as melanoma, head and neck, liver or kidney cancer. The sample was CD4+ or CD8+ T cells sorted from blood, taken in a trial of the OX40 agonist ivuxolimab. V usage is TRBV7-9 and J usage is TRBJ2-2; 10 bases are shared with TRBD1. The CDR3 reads CASSLAGTGEKRSGELFF. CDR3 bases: TGTGCCAGCAGCTTAGCCGGGACAGGGGAAAAGCGGAGCGGGGAGCTGTTTTTT. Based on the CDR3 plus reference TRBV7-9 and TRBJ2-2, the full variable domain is DTGVSQNPRHKITKRGQNVTFRCDPISEHNRLYWYRQTLGQGPEFLTYFQNEAQLEKSRLLSDRFSAERPKGSFSTLEIQRTEQGDSAMYLCASSLAGTGEKRSGELFFGEGSRLTVL.